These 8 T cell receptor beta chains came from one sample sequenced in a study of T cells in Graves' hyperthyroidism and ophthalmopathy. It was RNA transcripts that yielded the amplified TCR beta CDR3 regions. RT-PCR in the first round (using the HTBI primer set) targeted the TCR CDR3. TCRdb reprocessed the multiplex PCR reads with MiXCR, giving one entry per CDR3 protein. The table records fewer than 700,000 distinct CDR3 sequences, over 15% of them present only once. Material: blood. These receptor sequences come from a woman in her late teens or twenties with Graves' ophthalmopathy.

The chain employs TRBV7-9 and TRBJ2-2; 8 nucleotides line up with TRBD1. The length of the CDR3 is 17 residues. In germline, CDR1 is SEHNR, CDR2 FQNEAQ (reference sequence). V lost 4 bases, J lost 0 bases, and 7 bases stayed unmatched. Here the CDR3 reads CASSSLAGGANTGELFF. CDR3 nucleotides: TGTGCCAGCAGCTCGCTGGCAGGGGGCGCGAACACCGGGGAGCTGTTTTTT.

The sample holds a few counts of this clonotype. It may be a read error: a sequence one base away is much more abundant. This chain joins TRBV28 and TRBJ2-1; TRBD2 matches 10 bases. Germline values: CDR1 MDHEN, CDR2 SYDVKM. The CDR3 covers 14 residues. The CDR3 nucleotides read TGTGCCTGCAGCTTAGCGGGGGGCTACAATGAGCAGTTCTTC. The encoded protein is CACSLAGGYNEQFF.

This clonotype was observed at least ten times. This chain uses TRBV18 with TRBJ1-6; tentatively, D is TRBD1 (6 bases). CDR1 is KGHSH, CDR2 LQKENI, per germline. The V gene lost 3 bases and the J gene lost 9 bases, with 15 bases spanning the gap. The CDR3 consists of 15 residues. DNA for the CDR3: TGTGCCAGCTCACCCACTGGGGGGCTTGCTTCACCCCTCCACTTT. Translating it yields CASSPTGGLASPLHF. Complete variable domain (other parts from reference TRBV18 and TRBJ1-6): NAGVMQNPRHLVRRRGQEARLRCSPMKGHSHVYWYRQLPEEGLKFMVYLQKENIIDESGMPKERFSAEFPKEGPSILRIQQVVRGDSAAYFCASSPTGGLASPLHFGNGTRLTVT.

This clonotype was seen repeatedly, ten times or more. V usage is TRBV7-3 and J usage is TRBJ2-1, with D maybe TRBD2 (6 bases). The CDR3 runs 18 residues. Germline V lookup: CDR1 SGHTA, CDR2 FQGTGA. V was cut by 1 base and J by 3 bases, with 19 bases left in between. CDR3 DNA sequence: TGTGCCAGCAGCTTAAACGGTGGAGGGCAGGGACTCTACAATGAGCAGTTCTTC. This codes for CASSLNGGGQGLYNEQFF.

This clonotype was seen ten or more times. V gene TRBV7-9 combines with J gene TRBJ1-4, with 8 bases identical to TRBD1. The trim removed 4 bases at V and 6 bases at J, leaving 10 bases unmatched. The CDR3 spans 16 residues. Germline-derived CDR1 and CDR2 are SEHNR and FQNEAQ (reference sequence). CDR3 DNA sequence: TGTGCCAGCAGCTACCTCACAGGGGGAAGGGATGAAAAACTGTTTTTT. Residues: CASSYLTGGRDEKLFF. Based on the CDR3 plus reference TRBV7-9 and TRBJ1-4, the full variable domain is DTGVSQNPRHKITKRGQNVTFRCDPISEHNRLYWYRQTLGQGPEFLTYFQNEAQLEKSRLLSDRFSAERPKGSFSTLEIQRTEQGDSAMYLCASSYLTGGRDEKLFFGSGTQLSVL.

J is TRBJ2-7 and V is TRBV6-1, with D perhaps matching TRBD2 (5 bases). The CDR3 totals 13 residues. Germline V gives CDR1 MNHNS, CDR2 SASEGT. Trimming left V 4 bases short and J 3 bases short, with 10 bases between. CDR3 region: CASSGGLFYEQYF. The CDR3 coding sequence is TGTGCCAGCAGTGGCGGACTGTTCTACGAGCAGTACTTC.

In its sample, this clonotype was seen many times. The CDR3 DNA follows: TGTGCCAGCAGCTGGGGACAGGCCTATGGCTACACCTTC. It specifies CASSWGQAYGYTF. The rearrangement joins TRBV28 to TRBJ1-2, with 8 bases identical to TRBD1. CDR3 length equals 13 residues. The V and J ends lost 6 bases and 4 bases, in that order; junction bases with no gene match: 4. Germline V gene sequence: CDR1 MDHEN, CDR2 SYDVKM.

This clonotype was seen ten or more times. CDR3 amino acids: CSVEAYRGLGAFF. The CDR3, as DNA: TGCAGCGTTGAAGCCTACAGGGGGCTCGGAGCTTTCTTT. The rearrangement uses TRBV29-1 and TRBJ1-1; TRBD1 matches 9 bases. CDR3 length: 13 amino acids. Germline CDR1 and CDR2: SQVTM and ANQGSEA. Trimming cost V 1 base and J 10 bases; bases outside gene matches: 7.